Ten or more counts support the clone carrying this T cell receptor beta chain. There were TCR beta CDR3 regions amplified from RNA transcripts. A set of HTBI primers served as the primers for a first-round RT-PCR of the TCR CDR3. TCRdb re-derived calls from the multiplex PCR reads in MiXCR, one entry per CDR3 protein. This sample has about 300,000 distinct CDR3 sequences; 16% occur once, and the top ten carry around 34%. Germline CDR1 and CDR2: SNHLY and FYNNEI. The CDR3 covers 15 residues. V was pared by 0 bases and J by 2 bases, with 9 bases between. Patients counted as stable if ophthalmopathy did not develop within 18 months. The data derive from a study of T cells in Graves' hyperthyroidism and ophthalmopathy.

The sequence derives from a man aged 25 to 40 with Graves' hyperthyroidism. The sequenced sample consisted of blood. The chain links TRBV2 to TRBJ2-3; D possibly corresponds to TRBD2 (5 bases). The CDR3 protein is CASSEARDYTDTQYF. In DNA, the CDR3 is TGTGCCAGCAGTGAAGCGCGAGACTACACAGATACGCAGTATTTT.